This paragraph reports one T cell receptor (beta chain). Its specificity is not known. This CDR3 has 12 amino acids. The J segment lost 6 bases and the V segment lost 5 bases, leaving 4 bases of the junction unmatched. Germline CDR1 is ENHRY and CDR2 is SYGVKD. PCR involved 60 Vbeta and 13 Jbeta primers. The data were produced by immunoSEQ multiplex PCR, yet TCRdb's version contains in-frame clones alone and is incomplete. The top ten hold roughly an eighth of the sample, which has 150,000 to 200,000 clones, about 79% seen once. The entry originates in a study of cytomegalovirus exposure and HLA in healthy donors. Overall study results and limits: CMV serostatus was the only immune exposure information that was available. The authors later found HLA-associated TCR beta chains more clonally expanded than equally common others. Using the classifier, cytomegalovirus status was reportedly diagnosed with high specificity and sensitivity.

The sequence derives from a man in his forties or fifties in good health and CMV-seropositive. V and J are TRBV10-3 and TRBJ2-7; TRBD1 aligns across 7 bases. Sequencing used PBMCs. The CDR3: CAISLDRAEQYF. The CDR3 region has the DNA TGTGCCATCAGTTTAGACAGGGCCGAGCAGTACTTC.